This T cell receptor (beta chain) originates from a study of identical twins' blood T cells. Study-wide results and caveats: Twins shared about as many clonotypes as their cloneset sizes predicted. Environmental influences on twin similarity could not be excluded.

This clonotype appeared a few times. Its target is not known. Libraries were made from RNA as TCR cDNA, using a modified protocol. TCRdb ran MiXCR on the 5' RACE reads and lists one entry per CDR3 protein. The sample lists 350,000 to 400,000 distinct CDR3 sequences, roughly 30% seen once, with 6% to 7% in the top ten. The CDR3 consists of 16 residues. The germline V gene has CDR1 SGHDN and CDR2 FVKESK. V shed 2 bases and J shed 2 bases, with 12 bases lying between them. The three twin pairs were reared together, likely meeting the same infections. The chain combines TRBV14 with TRBJ2-2; the D gene is possibly TRBD1 (6 bases). The sequence was collected from a woman aged 18-49 years in good health. The sample was PBMCs. The CDR3 nucleotides read TGTGCCAGCAGCCAATTGGGACACCTTAACACCGGGGAGCTGTTTTTT. Translating it yields CASSQLGHLNTGELFF.